What follows are 26 T cell receptor beta chains derived from one specimen sequenced in a study of CD8 T cells in ankylosing spondylitis. Study-level findings and limits: Typical of ankylosing spondylitis blood, it appeared, was a TCR beta motif of roughly eight highly homologous variants.

These receptors' targets are unknown. From the 5' RACE reads, TCRdb called clonotypes with MiXCR, one entry per CDR3 protein. The sample has about 700,000 distinct CDR3 sequences; around a fifth are singletons. Sequencing input: blood, either unsorted or a sorted T cell fraction (not recorded which). These receptors originate from a male donor with ankylosing spondylitis.

The chain links TRBV20-1 to TRBJ2-1, with 8 bases identical to TRBD1. CDR1 DFQATT and CDR2 SNEGSKA come from the germline V gene (reference sequence). With V trimmed by 0 bases and J by 5 bases, 3 bases remained unmatched. This CDR3 contains 14 residues. CDR3 sequence reads: CSARERTGNNEQFF. DNA of the CDR3: TGCAGTGCTAGAGAACGGACAGGGAACAATGAGCAGTTCTTC.

This clonotype appeared a few times. The genes are TRBV29-1 and TRBJ2-3, with TRBD2 matching over 8 bases. This CDR3 is 14 amino acids long. Germline lookup yields CDR1 SQVTM and CDR2 ANQGSEA. V shed 7 bases and J 0 bases; nucleotides not matched to a gene: 6. The CDR3 DNA reads as TGCAGCGGGCTAATAGCGGGGAGCACAGATACGCAGTATTTT. It codes for CSGLIAGSTDTQYF.

This chain connects TRBV3-1 to TRBJ2-1; 11 positions match TRBD2. Germline CDR1 is LGHDT and CDR2 is YNNKEL (reference sequence). V shed 0 bases and J 5 bases; nucleotides not matched to a gene: 6. The CDR3 spans 17 residues. The CDR3: CASSQESGTSGHNEQFF. CDR3 in DNA: TGTGCCAGCAGCCAAGAATCCGGGACTAGCGGCCACAATGAGCAGTTCTTC.

The CDR3 nucleotides are TGTGCCAGCAGCCCGCTGGATCTGGAGAACACTGAAGCTTTCTTT. It yields the protein CASSPLDLENTEAFF. This chain uses TRBV3-1 with TRBJ1-1; D remains ambiguous. The CDR3 is 15 residues long. V lost 4 bases, J lost 1 base, and 13 bases lay in between. Germline V gives CDR1 LGHDT, CDR2 YNNKEL (reference sequence).

This clonotype was detected ten times or more. J is TRBJ1-2 and V is TRBV15; a possible D gene is TRBD1 (6 bases). Trimming removed 1 base from V and 0 bases from J, with 12 bases in between. Germline V lookup: CDR1 LNHNV, CDR2 YYDKDF (reference sequence). CDR3 length: 16 residues. DNA of the CDR3: TGTGCCACCAGCAGAGTCGGACAGCGATCTAACTATGGCTACACCTTC. Translated, it gives CATSRVGQRSNYGYTF.

This clonotype was recorded a few times. The chain joins TRBV27 to TRBJ2-2, with 8 bases lining up with TRBD1. Germline assignment: CDR1 MNHEY and CDR2 SMNVEV (reference sequence). J gave up 4 bases and V 5 bases, and 15 bases lay outside the gene matches. The CDR3 is 18 residues long. Written as DNA, the CDR3 is TGTGCCAGCAGTAAACTCCGGACAGGGCTCCACCCCACCGGGGAGCTGTTTTTT. It codes for CASSKLRTGLHPTGELFF.

The chain couples TRBV7-9 to TRBJ1-3; D gene uncertain. Per germline, CDR1 SEHNR and CDR2 FQNEAQ (reference sequence). The CDR3 runs to 15 residues. Trimming stripped 2 bases from V and 3 bases from J, with 11 bases between. In DNA form, the CDR3 reads TGTGCCAGCAGCTTACTAGGAAGATATGGAAACACCATATATTTT. It specifies CASSLLGRYGNTIYF.

This chain connects TRBV12-3 or TRBV12-4 to TRBJ2-2; D may be TRBD1 or TRBD2 (7 bases each). Between the trimmed V and J ends, which lost 5 bases and 8 bases, there was a span of 21 bases. This CDR3 has 16 amino acids. The CDR3 here is CASSLRSQGGKGELFF. The CDR3 DNA is TGTGCCAGCAGTCTTAGATCCCAGGGGGGGAAGGGGGAGCTGTTTTTT.

This clonotype was observed a handful of times. The V and J genes are TRBV7-9 and TRBJ2-1; D perhaps matches TRBD2 (5 bases). Trimming removed 2 bases at V and 7 bases at J, with 18 bases between. Looked up from germline, CDR1 is SEHNR and CDR2 is FQNEAQ (reference sequence). The CDR3 totals 16 residues. Here the CDR3 DNA reads TGTGCCAGCAGCTTATACTCGGGCGGACTTCCAAATGAGCAGTTCTTC. Protein sequence: CASSLYSGGLPNEQFF.

This clonotype has just a few counts. The chain is built from TRBV12-3 or TRBV12-4 and TRBJ2-5; 14 nucleotides align to TRBD2. This CDR3 has 18 amino acids. After removal of 5 bases from V and 5 bases from J, the junction contained 13 bases not matched to a gene. The CDR3: CASSQMGTSGSWGETQYF. As DNA, the CDR3 is TGTGCCAGCAGTCAGATGGGGACTAGCGGGAGTTGGGGCGAGACCCAGTACTTC.

The rearrangement links TRBV7-2 to TRBJ2-2; 7 bases match TRBD1. The V and J ends lost 4 bases and 5 bases, in that order; junction bases with no gene match: 13. In germline, CDR1 is SGHTA, CDR2 FQGNSA. The CDR3 runs 17 residues. CDR3 nucleotide sequence: TGTGCCAGCAGCTCCCTCAAGACAGGGCTAGGGACCGGGGAGCTGTTTTTT. This encodes CASSSLKTGLGTGELFF.

The rearrangement uses TRBV29-1 and TRBJ2-5; D is undetermined. The CDR3 totals 10 residues. From germline, CDR1 is SQVTM and CDR2 ANQGSEA. Trimming left V 4 bases short and J 5 bases short, with 5 bases between. The DNA for the CDR3 is TGCAGCGTTGTGGGGGAGACCCAGTACTTC. This gives the protein CSVVGETQYF.

This clonotype was counted only a few times. The J gene is TRBJ2-5, the V gene TRBV28, with D hard to call. Germline V gene data show CDR1 as MDHEN and CDR2 as SYDVKM. V was shortened by 3 bases and J by 1 base, with 15 bases between the two germline ends. The CDR3 has 16 residues. CDR3 nucleotide sequence: TGTGCCAGCAGTTTGTCGGTTGGTGGCAGCCAAGAGACCCAGTACTTC. Translated, it gives CASSLSVGGSQETQYF.

For the CDR3, the DNA is TGCGCCAGCAGCCAACTGACAGGGGGCGAAGAGACCCAGTACTTC. The encoded protein is CASSQLTGGEETQYF. V is TRBV4-1 and J is TRBJ2-5; TRBD1 aligns across 10 bases. J gave up 3 bases and V 2 bases, and 3 bases lay outside the gene matches. The CDR3 covers 15 residues. Germline CDR1 reads MGHRA; CDR2 reads YSYEKL.

This clonotype has only a few counts. The CDR3 coding sequence is TGTGCCAGCAGCGTAGAGGGGGCCCCTAACTATGGCTACACCTTC. Its translation: CASSVEGAPNYGYTF. This chain connects TRBV9 to TRBJ1-2, with TRBD1 matching 7 bases. In germline, CDR1 is SGDLS, CDR2 YYNGEE. This CDR3 contains 15 residues. J lost 0 bases, V lost 0 bases, and 2 bases had no gene match. The variable domain in full, with the rest retrieved from reference TRBV9 and TRBJ1-2, is DSGVTQTPKHLITATGQRVTLRCSPRSGDLSVYWYQQSLDQGLQFLIQYYNGEERAKGNILERFSAQQFPDLHSELNLSSLELGDSALYFCASSVEGAPNYGYTFGSGTRLTVV.

The rearrangement links TRBV11-2 to TRBJ2-5; D is uncertain. Germline V gene data show CDR1 as SGHAT and CDR2 as FQNNGV. The CDR3 contains 16 residues. Trimming took 5 bases from V and 5 from J, leaving 21 bases between them. CDR3 protein: CASSLRADGFSETQYF. The CDR3 coding sequence is TGTGCCAGCAGCCTTAGGGCCGACGGGTTTTCGGAGACCCAGTACTTC.

The chain employs TRBV19 and TRBJ1-5, with D uncertain. V was shortened by 3 bases and J by 3 bases, with 6 bases between the two germline ends. CDR1 is LNHDA and CDR2 is SQIVND in the germline V gene (reference sequence). This CDR3 region has 13 residues. As DNA, the CDR3 is TGTGCCAGTAGTATCAGAAACAATCAGCCCCAGCATTTT. It encodes CASSIRNNQPQHF. Supplemented by reference TRBV19 and TRBJ1-5, the full variable domain reads DGGITQSPKYLFRKEGQNVTLSCEQNLNHDAMYWYRQDPGQGLRLIYYSQIVNDFQKGDIAEGYSVSREKKESFPLTVTSAQKNPTAFYLCASSIRNNQPQHFGDGTRLSIL.

This clonotype was counted a few times. The chain links TRBV28 to TRBJ1-4; 7 bases agree with TRBD1. Per the germline V gene, CDR1 is MDHEN and CDR2 is SYDVKM. The trim removed 10 bases at V and 6 bases at J, leaving 8 bases unmatched. This CDR3 comprises 13 residues. CDR3 sequence reads: CAIKGTEYEKLFF. As DNA, the CDR3 is TGTGCCATCAAAGGGACAGAGTATGAAAAACTGTTTTTT.

This clonotype was observed once. The chain recombines TRBV20-1 with TRBJ2-1; 9 bases are a match to TRBD2. V shed 3 bases and J 8 bases; nucleotides not matched to a gene: 8. CDR3 size: 14 residues. CDR1 and CDR2 (germline): DFQATT, SNEGSKA (reference sequence). This CDR3 is CSASGLAGTDEQFF. The CDR3, as DNA: TGCAGTGCTAGTGGTCTAGCGGGAACGGATGAGCAGTTCTTC.

This chain uses TRBV12-3 or TRBV12-4 with TRBJ1-2; D remains ambiguous. CDR3 size: 11 residues. The V and J ends lost 6 bases and 4 bases respectively, with 6 bases between them. The CDR3 DNA sequence: TGTGCCAGCAGCCCCGCCTATGGCTACACCTTC. It specifies CASSPAYGYTF.

This sequence joins TRBV6-2 or TRBV6-3 and TRBJ2-5; possible D gene TRBD2, 6 bases. This CDR3 spans 14 amino acids. Germline CDR1 and CDR2: MNHEY and SVGEGT. Trimming left V 0 bases short and J 7 bases short, with 12 bases between. Here the CDR3 reads CASSYSRLVPTQYF. The CDR3 coding sequence is TGTGCCAGCAGTTACTCGCGACTAGTACCGACCCAGTACTTC.

For the CDR3, the DNA is TGTGCCAGCAGTCGGGGTGGACAGGGGATCTACGGTGAGCAGTTCTTC. This encodes CASSRGGQGIYGEQFF. The chain couples TRBV6-1 to TRBJ2-1, with 9 nucleotides matching TRBD1. Germline loops: CDR1 MNHNS, CDR2 SASEGT. CDR3 length: 16 residues. V was clipped by 5 bases and J by 9 bases; unmatched bases: 14.

This clonotype was seen more than once but under ten times. The rearrangement uses TRBV20-1 and TRBJ2-2; D not resolved. Germline CDR1 reads DFQATT; CDR2 reads SNEGSKA (reference sequence). V was pared by 0 bases and J by 1 base, with 9 bases between. This CDR3 is 15 amino acids long. CDR3 DNA sequence: TGCAGTGCTAGAGATCGGACCAGGAACACCGGGGAGCTGTTTTTT. As protein: CSARDRTRNTGELFF.

Only a few counts were recorded for this clonotype. The V call is TRBV4-1, the J call TRBJ1-2; D not resolved. The CDR3 runs 17 residues. The V and J ends lost 1 base and 6 bases respectively, with 21 bases between them. CDR1 and CDR2 from the germline V gene are MGHRA and YSYEKL. The CDR3 sequence: CASSQGLGFEGMDGYTF. CDR3 coding DNA: TGCGCCAGCAGCCAAGGGCTCGGATTTGAGGGAATGGATGGCTACACCTTC.

The rearrangement joins TRBV11-3 to TRBJ1-1; D remains unclear. The CDR3 has 14 amino acids. V was clipped by 5 bases and J by 1 base, with 11 bases between them. CDR1 is SGHNT, CDR2 YENEEA, per germline. In DNA form, the CDR3 reads TGTGCCAGCAGCCAACCCCCGGCGAACACTGAAGCTTTCTTT. Protein sequence: CASSQPPANTEAFF.

The rearrangement uses TRBV7-3 and TRBJ2-2; 9 bases agree with TRBD1. Trimming removed 1 base from V and 4 bases from J; junction bases left unmatched: 13. Germline V gene lookup returns CDR1 SGHTA and CDR2 FQGTGA. The CDR3 spans 19 residues. The CDR3 loop is CASSLRPPGTGTSTGELFF. CDR3 nucleotide sequence: TGTGCCAGCAGCTTAAGGCCCCCCGGGACAGGGACGTCCACCGGGGAGCTGTTTTTT.